This T cell receptor beta chain was recorded in a study of blood T cell repertoires in COVID-19. Study as a whole: Spain, Italy and the United States supplied samples that represented acute and convalescent COVID-19. Sources were T cells, B-cell-depleted T cells, or PBMCs; the material itself was cDNA or gDNA.

In the original analysis: Quantification of nucleated cells was approximated via reference gene primer amplification. Generated by immunoSEQ multiplex PCR, the TCRdb table keeps only in-frame clones and is missing some. That table furnishes V, J and clone size, whereas the DNA furnished D and trimming. Of a few hundred thousand clones in the sample, 84% were seen once. This CDR3 is 15 amino acids long. Trimming removed 3 bases from V and 5 bases from J; junction bases left unmatched: 4. Germline V gives CDR1 MGHRA, CDR2 YSYEKL. The sequenced material came from peripheral blood. This clonotype was sampled from a woman in her thirties or forties who had recovered from COVID-19. This chain connects TRBV4-1 to TRBJ1-5; 10 bases agree with TRBD1. CDR3 in amino acids: CASSHSGTGDQPQHF. The CDR3 coding sequence is TGCGCCAGCAGCCACTCCGGGACAGGGGATCAGCCCCAGCATTTT.